This passage covers 6 T cell receptor beta chains from one sample sequenced in a study of blood T cell repertoires in COVID-19. Measured with immunoSEQ multiplex PCR; TCRdb has only the in-frame clones, and not every one. The sample lists roughly 190,000 clones, roughly 86% occurring once. Sequencing used peripheral blood. The receptors originated from a man between 65 and 85 years old with acute or convalescent COVID-19.

The chain couples TRBV18 to TRBJ1-6; D is perhaps TRBD1 (5 bases). CDR3 length equals 15 residues. The germline gives CDR1 KGHSH, CDR2 LQKENI. V was clipped by 3 bases and J by 3 bases, with 9 bases between them. The CDR3, as DNA: TGTGCCAGCTCACCGACAGCAGGCTATAATTCACCCCTCCACTTT. Its translation is CASSPTAGYNSPLHF.

The genes are TRBV19 and TRBJ2-1; weak D call: TRBD2 (5 bases). The CDR3 length is 13 residues. The V gene lost 6 bases and the J gene lost 8 bases, with 14 bases spanning the gap. Germline values: CDR1 LNHDA, CDR2 SQIVND (reference sequence). CDR3 DNA sequence: TGTGCCAGTAGCATATACTACGGGGATGAGCAGTTCTTC. Protein sequence: CASSIYYGDEQFF.

This CDR3 reads CAWRGAGGSPLHF. CDR3 in DNA: TGTGCCTGGAGAGGGGCAGGGGGTTCACCCCTCCACTTT. V and J are TRBV30 and TRBJ1-6; 7 bases fit TRBD1. The germline V gene has CDR1 GTSNPN and CDR2 SVGIG (reference sequence). The CDR3 covers 13 residues. V dropped 3 bases and J dropped 9; count of bases not matched to a gene: 5.

The rearrangement joins TRBV7-3 to TRBJ2-3; no reliable D call. Germline lookup yields CDR1 SGHTA and CDR2 FQGTGA. This CDR3 spans 13 amino acids. V was cut by 3 bases and J by 4 bases, with 8 bases left in between. In DNA, the CDR3 is TGTGCCAGCAGCTTCAGTCTGTCAGATACGCAGTATTTT. Translated: CASSFSLSDTQYF.

The V and J genes are TRBV27 and TRBJ1-2; TRBD1 is a possible D gene (5 bases). Germline CDR1 and CDR2: MNHEY and SMNVEV (reference sequence). Trimming stripped 2 bases from V and 8 bases from J, with 12 bases between. CDR3 length equals 13 residues. CDR3 sequence: CASSLVRVGGYTF. The CDR3 DNA reads as TGTGCCAGCAGTTTAGTCAGGGTCGGAGGCTACACCTTC.

This clone was detected only a few times. The chain has TRBV7-8 and TRBJ1-4; D may be TRBD1 (6 bases). The germline V and J ends were trimmed by 5 bases and 8 bases, with 9 bases remaining between them. CDR3 length: 12 amino acids. The germline gives CDR1 SGHVS, CDR2 FQNEAQ. CDR3 DNA: TGTGCCAGCAGCCTGAGGGGGGAAAAACTGTTTTTT. Protein: CASSLRGEKLFF.